This paragraph covers one T cell receptor (beta chain) sequence. The antigen it recognizes is unknown. No base qualities exist here, and no much larger clone lies one base off it. Repertoires were sampled multiple times during chemoradiotherapy, which allowed clonal expansion in the tumor microenvironment to be followed. The CDR3 contains 12 residues, cysteine and phenylalanine counted. The entry retains the CDR3 DNA only, 36 bases that are in frame from base 1. CDR1 MNHEY and CDR2 SVGAGI are derived from the germline V gene. Deletion took 6 bases off V and 9 bases off J, with a span of 12 bases between the germline ends. The library came from the immunoSEQ multiplex PCR assay. The immuneACCESS repertoire file appears here via TCRdb, limited to in-frame rearrangements. These files lack a portion of the clones; in checked studies, under half of the deficit traces to unresolved V genes, and the cause of the others is not known. The sample table holds 45,000 to 60,000 clones, of which roughly nine tenths were seen once. The ten largest clones add up to roughly 3.5% of the sample.

The sample originates from a study of chemoradiotherapy in HPV16-positive cancers (dated by TCRdb to between 2022 and 2023). For the study in its entirety: Candidate HPV-specific T-cell clones and common TCR motifs were defined by functional T-cell assays performed on cells from a couple of HPV16-positive patients. Whether T-cell immunity against the HPV oncoproteins E6 and E7 changes during chemoradiotherapy and whether survival is affected by this immunity were examined in the study. The candidate HPV-specific TCRs and motifs were then tracked in TCR repertoires from under 100 patients with HPV-related cancers.

Beyond this particular receptor, the publication reports: Expansion of candidate HPV-specific clones and E7-related TCR motifs was observed in the tumor microenvironment during treatment, whereas no such expansion was observed for non-HPV-specific T cells. Improved recurrence-free survival in HPV16-positive patients was associated with expansion of HPV-responsive T cells during chemoradiotherapy. Only two HPV16-positive patients were used to derive the functional definition of HPV-specific T cells, and the survival association was reported for HPV16-positive patients.

The chain links TRBV6-5 with TRBJ1-5; the D segment cannot be called with confidence. The sample in question was blood, obtained from a patient who underwent chemoradiotherapy. The sequence derives from a human donor with HPV-associated anogenital cancer. The CDR3 protein sequence reads: CASSDTRWPQHF. The sequence in DNA is TGTGCCAGCAGCGATACAAGATGGCCCCAGCATTTT.